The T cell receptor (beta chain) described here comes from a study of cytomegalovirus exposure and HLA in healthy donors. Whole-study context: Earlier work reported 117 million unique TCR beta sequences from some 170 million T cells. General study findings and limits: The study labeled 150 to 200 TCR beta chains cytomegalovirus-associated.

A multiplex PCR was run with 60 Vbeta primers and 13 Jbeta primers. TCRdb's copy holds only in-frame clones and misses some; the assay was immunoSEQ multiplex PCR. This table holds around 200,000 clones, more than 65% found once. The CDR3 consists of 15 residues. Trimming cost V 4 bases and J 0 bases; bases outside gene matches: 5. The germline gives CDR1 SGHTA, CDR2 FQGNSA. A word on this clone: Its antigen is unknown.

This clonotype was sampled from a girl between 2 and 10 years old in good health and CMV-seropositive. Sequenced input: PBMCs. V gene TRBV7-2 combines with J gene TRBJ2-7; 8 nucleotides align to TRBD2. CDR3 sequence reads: CASSWQRGPSYEQYF. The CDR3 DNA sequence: TGTGCCAGCAGCTGGCAGCGGGGGCCCTCCTACGAGCAGTACTTC.